The clone carrying this TCR beta chain was observed a single time. TCRdb's table, derived via immunoSEQ multiplex PCR, lists solely in-frame clones and lacks some. The sample has over 350,000 clones; roughly 90% are singletons. This sample was included in a study of blood T cell repertoires in COVID-19. Overall study context: Researchers got acute and convalescent COVID-19 samples from the United States, Italy and Spain.

From germline, CDR1 is SNHLY and CDR2 FYNNEI. The CDR3 covers 17 residues. V lost 4 bases to trimming and J lost 3 bases, with 18 bases between them. Participant age was about 18 to 89 years, and participants resided in fewer than 30 US areas. Input material: PBMCs or T cells enriched from blood (not recorded which). This rearrangement joins TRBV2 to TRBJ1-4; tentatively, D is TRBD1 (6 bases). This TCR was recovered from a woman between 40 and 50 years old who had been exposed to COVID-19. The DNA for the CDR3 is TGTGCCAGCAGTGGCCCCCGCAGACCAGGGGCTAATGAAAAACTGTTTTTT. Its protein product is CASSGPRRPGANEKLFF.